This T cell receptor (beta chain) was profiled in a study of patients and donors after allogeneic stem cell transplantation. TCRdb analysed the RT-PCR reads with MiXCR anew, one entry per CDR3 protein. The table includes more than 850,000 distinct CDR3 sequences, roughly 18% detected once. V lost 4 bases and J 4 bases, leaving 11 bases between the germline ends. The CDR3 sequence is 13 residues long. Germline-derived CDR1 and CDR2 are SEHNR and FQNEAQ (reference sequence). This chain connects TRBV7-9 to TRBJ2-7; D gene unclear. Sequencing was carried out using blood, either unsorted or a sorted T cell fraction (not recorded which). The TCR originated in a human donor who was either an allogeneic HSCT recipient or a stem cell or donor lymphocyte infusion donor (not recorded which). It is not recorded whose cells these are; they may come from a transplant donor. The CDR3 protein is CASSSDVRYEQYF. The CDR3 coding sequence is TGTGCCAGCAGCTCAGACGTCCGATACGAGCAGTACTTC.